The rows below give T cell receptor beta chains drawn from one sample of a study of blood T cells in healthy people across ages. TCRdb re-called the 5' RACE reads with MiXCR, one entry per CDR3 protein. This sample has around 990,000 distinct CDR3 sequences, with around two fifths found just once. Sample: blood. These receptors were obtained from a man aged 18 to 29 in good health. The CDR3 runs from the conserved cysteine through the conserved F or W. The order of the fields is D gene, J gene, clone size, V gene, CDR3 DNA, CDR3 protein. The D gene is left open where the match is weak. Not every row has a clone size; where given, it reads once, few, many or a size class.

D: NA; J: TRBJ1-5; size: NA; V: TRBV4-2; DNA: TGTGCCAGCAGCCAAGATCACCCCAGGGCTGGCAATCAGCCCCAGCATTTT; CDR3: CASSQDHPRAGNQPQHF
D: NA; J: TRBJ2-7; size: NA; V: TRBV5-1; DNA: TGCGCCAGCTCGGCGCTGGGAGACACCAGCTCCTACAATGAGCAGTACTTC; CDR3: CASSALGDTSSYNEQYF
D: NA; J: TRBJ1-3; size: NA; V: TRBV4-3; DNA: TGCGCCAGCAGCCAAGACCATCTCTCTGGAAACACCATATATTTT; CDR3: CASSQDHLSGNTIYF
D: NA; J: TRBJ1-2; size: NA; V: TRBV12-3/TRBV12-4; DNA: TGTGCCAGCAGTTTAAGGGAATTCTATGGCTACACCTTC; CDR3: CASSLREFYGYTF
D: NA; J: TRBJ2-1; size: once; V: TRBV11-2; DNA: TGTGCCAGCAGCTTAATCCCAGAGTACAATGAGCAGTTCTTC; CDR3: CASSLIPEYNEQFF
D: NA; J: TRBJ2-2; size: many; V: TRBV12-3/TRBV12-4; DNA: TGTGCCAGCAGTCGGGTAGACGGGGAGCTGTTTTTT; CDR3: CASSRVDGELFF
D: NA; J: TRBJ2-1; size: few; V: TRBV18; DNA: TGTGCCAGCTCACCAGTAGGGGAATACAATGAGCAGTTCTTC; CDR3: CASSPVGEYNEQFF
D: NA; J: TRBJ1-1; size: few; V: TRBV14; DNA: TGTGCCAGCAGCCAGCGGTTTGGGGTGGATAGGGCTGAAGCTTTCTTT; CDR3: CASSQRFGVDRAEAFF
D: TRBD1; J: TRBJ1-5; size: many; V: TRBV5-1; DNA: TGCGCCAGCAGCCTCGGGACAGCTAATCAGCCCCAGCATTTT; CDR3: CASSLGTANQPQHF
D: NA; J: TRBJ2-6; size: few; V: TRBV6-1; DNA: TGTGCCAGCAGGGCTCCCCTAGGATACTCTGGGGCCAACGTCCTGACTTTC; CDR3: CASRAPLGYSGANVLTF
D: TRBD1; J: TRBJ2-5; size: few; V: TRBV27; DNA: TGTGCCAGCAGTTCGAGGACAGGGGTTGTAGAGACCCAGTACTTC; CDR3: CASSSRTGVVETQYF
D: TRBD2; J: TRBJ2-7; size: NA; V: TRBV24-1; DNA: TGTGCCACCAGTGATTCGTCGCGGGGGGCAAACAATGAGCAGTACTTC; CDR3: CATSDSSRGANNEQYF
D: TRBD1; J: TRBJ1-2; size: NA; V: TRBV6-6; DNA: TGTGCCAGCAGGCAGACAGGGGCGGAGGGCTACACCTTC; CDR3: CASRQTGAEGYTF
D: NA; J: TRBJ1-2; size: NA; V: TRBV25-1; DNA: TGTGCCAGCAGTGGGCCCCGACAGGCCCTCAACTATGGCTACACCTTC; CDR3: CASSGPRQALNYGYTF
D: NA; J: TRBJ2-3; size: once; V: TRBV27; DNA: TGTGCCAGCAGTTTATATGGATTCCTTTCTAGCACAGATACGCAGTATTTT; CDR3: CASSLYGFLSSTDTQYF
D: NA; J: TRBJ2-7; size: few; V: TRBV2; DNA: TGTGCCAGCGTAAAATCCTACGAGCAGTACTTC; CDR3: CASVKSYEQYF
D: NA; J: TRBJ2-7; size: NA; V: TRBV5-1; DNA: TGCGCCAGCAGCTTGGGTTCGGGTGACTCTTACGAGCAGTACTTC; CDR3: CASSLGSGDSYEQYF
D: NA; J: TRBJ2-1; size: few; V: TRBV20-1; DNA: TGCAGTGCTAGAGACAGCTCACCCCGTTCCCTGAGCTCCTACAATGAGCAGTTCTTC; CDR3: CSARDSSPRSLSSYNEQFF
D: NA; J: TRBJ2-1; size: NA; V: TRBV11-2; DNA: TGTGCCAGCAGCTTAGTTCCCCAGGAAAGCTCCTACAATGAGCAGTTCTTC; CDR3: CASSLVPQESSYNEQFF
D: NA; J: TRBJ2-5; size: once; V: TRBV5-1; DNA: TGCGCCAGCAGCACGGACGTGCAAGAGACCCAGTACTTC; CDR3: CASSTDVQETQYF
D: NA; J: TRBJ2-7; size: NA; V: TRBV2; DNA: TGTGCCAGCAGTGAAGGGATGAGGGGGGTAAGCTCCTACGAGCAGTACTTC; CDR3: CASSEGMRGVSSYEQYF
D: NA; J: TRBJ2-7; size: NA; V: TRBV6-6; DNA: TGTGCCAGCAGTTACGGGCAGGGTGGAAACGAGCAGTACTTC; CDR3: CASSYGQGGNEQYF
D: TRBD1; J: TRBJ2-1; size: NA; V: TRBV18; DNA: TGTGCCAGCTCACCACTGGACAGGGACTACAATGAGCAGTTCTTC; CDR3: CASSPLDRDYNEQFF
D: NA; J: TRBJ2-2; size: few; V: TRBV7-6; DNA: TGTGCCAGCAGCTTAATAGGGACCGGGGAGCTGTTTTTT; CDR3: CASSLIGTGELFF
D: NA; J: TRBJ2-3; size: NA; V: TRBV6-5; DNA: TGTGCCAGCAGTTACAATCCCCTTGGTGGGGGGGCCGAAGATACGCAGTATTTT; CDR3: CASSYNPLGGGAEDTQYF
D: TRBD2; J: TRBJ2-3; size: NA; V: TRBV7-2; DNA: TGTGCCAGCAGGCCGACTAGCTCCCCTGGAGTTGCGCAGTATTTT; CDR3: CASRPTSSPGVAQYF
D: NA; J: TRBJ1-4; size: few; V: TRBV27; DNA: TGTGCCAGCAGTTCGGTGGGGAGCCCTTCAACTAATGAAAAACTGTTTTTT; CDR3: CASSSVGSPSTNEKLFF
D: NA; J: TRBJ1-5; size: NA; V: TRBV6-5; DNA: TGTGCCTGCAGCTCCATGGGTGAACCCCAGCATTTT; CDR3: CACSSMGEPQHF
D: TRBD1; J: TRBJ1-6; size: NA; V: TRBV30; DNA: TGTGCTTATGGACAGGGTAATTCACCCCTCCACTTT; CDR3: CAYGQGNSPLHF
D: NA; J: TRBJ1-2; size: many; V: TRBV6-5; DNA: TGTGCCAGCAGTTACGGGGAGGCGTACGGCTACACCTTC; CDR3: CASSYGEAYGYTF
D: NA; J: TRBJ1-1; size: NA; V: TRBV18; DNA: TGTGCCAGCTCACCACCCGGAGGGTCCACTGAAGCTTTCTTT; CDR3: CASSPPGGSTEAFF
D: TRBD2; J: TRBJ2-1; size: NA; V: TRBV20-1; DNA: TGCAGTGCTAGGGAACCTAGCGGGGGATACAATGAGCAGTTCTTC; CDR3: CSAREPSGGYNEQFF
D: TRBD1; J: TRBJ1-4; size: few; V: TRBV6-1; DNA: TGTGCCAGCAGCCCACGGACAGGGCTTGTAGAAAAACTGTTTTTT; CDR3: CASSPRTGLVEKLFF
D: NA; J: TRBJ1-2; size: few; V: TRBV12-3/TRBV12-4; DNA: TGTGCCAGCAGTGTGGGCCGGAAAGACTATGGCTACACCTTC; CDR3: CASSVGRKDYGYTF
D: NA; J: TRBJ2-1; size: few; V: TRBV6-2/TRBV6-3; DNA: TGTGCCAGCAGTTACTTGTACACCGGATCACTAGAAGGTCTTGAGCAGTTCTTC; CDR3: CASSYLYTGSLEGLEQFF
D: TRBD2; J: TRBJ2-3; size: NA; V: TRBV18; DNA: TGTGCCAGCTCACCACCTAGCGGGGTGTCGGCAACGCAGTATTTT; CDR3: CASSPPSGVSATQYF
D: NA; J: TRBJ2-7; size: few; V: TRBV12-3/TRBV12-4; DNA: TGTGCCAGTGGGGGCCAGGCGTACGAGCAGTACTTC; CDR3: CASGGQAYEQYF
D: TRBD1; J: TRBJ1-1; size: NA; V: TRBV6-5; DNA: TGTGCCAGCAGTTACCGGGGACAGACGAACACTGAAGCTTTCTTT; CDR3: CASSYRGQTNTEAFF
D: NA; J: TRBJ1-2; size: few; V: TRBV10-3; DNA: TGTGCCATCAGTGATTCGGTCTCACGGAGGGGGGACGATGGCTACACCTTC; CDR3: CAISDSVSRRGDDGYTF
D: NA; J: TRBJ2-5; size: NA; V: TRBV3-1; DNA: TGTGCCAGCAGCCAAGATAGCCGGGGGCAGTACTTC; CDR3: CASSQDSRGQYF
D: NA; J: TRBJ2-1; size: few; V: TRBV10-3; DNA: TGTGCCATCAGTGGCTTGTCGGGACCTAACAACTACAATGAGCAGTTCTTC; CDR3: CAISGLSGPNNYNEQFF
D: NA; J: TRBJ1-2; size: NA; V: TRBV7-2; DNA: TGTGCCAGCAGCTTAGGGAGGGAGGGAAACTATGGCTACACCTTC; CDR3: CASSLGREGNYGYTF
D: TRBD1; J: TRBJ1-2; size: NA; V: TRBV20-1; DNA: TGCAGTGCTAGAGTGACAGGGATGCCCATCGACTATGGCCACACCTTC; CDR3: CSARVTGMPIDYGHTF
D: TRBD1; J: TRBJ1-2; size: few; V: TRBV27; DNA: TGTGCCAGCAGTTCGAGGACAGGGACTGGCTACACCTTC; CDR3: CASSSRTGTGYTF
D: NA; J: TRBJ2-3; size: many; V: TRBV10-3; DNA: TGTGCCATCAGTGAACCTCTCCGACTCACCGACGCAGATACGCAGTATTTT; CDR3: CAISEPLRLTDADTQYF
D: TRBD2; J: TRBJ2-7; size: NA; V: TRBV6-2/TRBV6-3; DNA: TGTGCCAGCAGTTGTGGCCCGGGGGGTAACTACGAGCAGTACTTC; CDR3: CASSCGPGGNYEQYF
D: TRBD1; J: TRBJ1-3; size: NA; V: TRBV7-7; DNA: TGTGCTAGCAGCTTAAACAGGGGTCCTGGAAACACCATATATTTT; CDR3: CASSLNRGPGNTIYF
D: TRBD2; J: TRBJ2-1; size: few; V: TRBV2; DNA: TGTGCCAGCAGGCCAACTAGCGGGGGGGCCAATGAGCAGTTCTTC; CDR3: CASRPTSGGANEQFF
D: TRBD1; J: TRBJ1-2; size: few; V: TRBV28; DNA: TGTGCCAGCAGAATACCAGGGGGCAACTATGGCTACACCTTC; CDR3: CASRIPGGNYGYTF
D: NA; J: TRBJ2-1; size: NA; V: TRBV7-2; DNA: TGTGCCAGCAGCTTTGGGGGGGGCCCTTCCTACAATGAGCAGTTCTTC; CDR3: CASSFGGGPSYNEQFF
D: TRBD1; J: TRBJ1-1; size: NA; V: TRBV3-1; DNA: TGTGCCAGCAGCCAAGTCCCCCGGACAGGAGCTTTCTTT; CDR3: CASSQVPRTGAFF
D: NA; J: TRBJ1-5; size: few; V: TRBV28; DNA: TGTGCCAGCAGTTTCGGGGCCGCCAGCAATCAGCCCCAGCATTTT; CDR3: CASSFGAASNQPQHF